A selection of T cell receptor beta chains follows, all from one sample in a study of blood T cell dynamics during melanoma immunotherapy. Only in-frame clones appear in the TCRdb table, and some are missing; sequencing was by immunoSEQ multiplex PCR. The table records about 8,200 clones, 88% of them present only once. This specimen consisted of blood, obtained from a patient treated with checkpoint blockade. The receptors here all came from a human donor with melanoma. Both conserved end residues are part of each CDR3. The order of the fields is clone size, J gene, D gene, V gene, CDR3 protein, CDR3 DNA. The D gene is left open where the match is weak. Size is omitted from some rows. Given values are once, few, many or a class for expanded clones.

NA TRBJ1-1 TRBD1 TRBV14 CASSQMRQGYTEAFF TGTGCCAGCAGCCAAATGCGACAGGGGTACACTGAAGCTTTCTTT
NA TRBJ2-3 NA TRBV27 CASSLSRPDTQYF TGTGCCAGCAGTTTATCCAGGCCAGATACGCAGTATTTT
NA TRBJ1-2 TRBD1 TRBV18 CASSPGQGAGYTF TGTGCCAGCTCACCGGGACAGGGGGCTGGCTACACCTTC
once TRBJ2-1 NA TRBV30 CAWSGEQGYEQFF TGTGCCTGGAGTGGAGAACAGGGATATGAGCAGTTCTTC
NA TRBJ2-7 NA TRBV6-5 CASSYSQGGSYEQYF TGTGCCAGCAGTTACTCGCAGGGTGGTTCCTACGAGCAGTACTTC
few TRBJ2-2 NA TRBV7-9 CASSLHVAWLFF TGTGCCAGCAGCTTACACGTAGCCTGGCTGTTTTTT
NA TRBJ1-4 NA TRBV28 CASSLQPHNNEKLFF TGTGCCAGCAGTTTACAACCACATAATAATGAAAAACTGTTTTTT
few TRBJ1-1 NA TRBV18 CASSPQGLWDTEAFF TGTGCCAGCTCACCCCAGGGGCTGTGGGACACTGAAGCTTTCTTT
NA TRBJ2-7 TRBD1 TRBV28 CASSDGTGKYYEQYF TGTGCCAGCAGTGACGGGACAGGAAAATACTACGAGCAGTACTTC
few TRBJ2-7 NA TRBV11-3 CASSLQTGRIYEQYF TGTGCCAGCAGTCTCCAGACAGGGAGGATCTACGAGCAGTACTTC
NA TRBJ1-5 NA TRBV7-8 CASSFTTAYSNQPQHF TGTGCCAGCAGCTTTACGACAGCGTATAGCAATCAGCCCCAGCATTTT
NA TRBJ1-1 TRBD1 TRBV6-1 CASYRGRDTEAFF TGTGCCAGTTACAGGGGAAGGGACACTGAAGCTTTCTTT
NA TRBJ1-4 NA TRBV29-1 CSVETAQNEKLFF TGCAGCGTTGAGACAGCTCAGAATGAAAAACTGTTTTTT
NA TRBJ1-4 NA TRBV29-1 CSVEQGLNEKLFF TGCAGCGTTGAACAGGGTCTCAATGAAAAACTGTTTTTT
NA TRBJ2-7 NA TRBV4-2 CASSQESADPPYEQYF TGTGCCAGCAGCCAAGAGTCAGCGGACCCCCCCTACGAGCAGTACTTC
NA TRBJ1-5 NA TRBV7-2 CASSARWGSNQPQHF TGTGCCAGCAGCGCCCGGTGGGGGAGCAATCAGCCCCAGCATTTT
NA TRBJ2-6 NA TRBV7-9 CASSLGTSGANVLTF TGTGCCAGCAGCTTAGGAACCTCTGGGGCCAACGTCCTGACTTTC
NA TRBJ1-5 NA TRBV28 CASRSSGESQPQHF TGTGCCAGCAGGTCGTCGGGGGAGAGTCAGCCCCAGCATTTT